Listed below are T cell receptor beta chains from one sample, sequenced in a study of T-cell memory formation after mild COVID-19. MiXCR, applied by TCRdb to the 5' RACE reads, yields one record per CDR3 protein. This table has a few hundred thousand distinct CDR3 sequences, less than 20% appearing once. The sample consisted of PBMCs or a T cell subset sorted from them (not recorded which). The source of these receptors is a man younger than 30 who had mild COVID-19 (a few samples of this study predate the infection). Cell type and time point are not known. Each CDR3 is given with its conserved first and last residue. D genes are given only for firm matches. Clone size is not always given. Where it is, it says once, few, many or a class for expanded clones.

>TRBJ2-5|NA|NA|TRBV3-1
CASSPRLVHQETQYF
TGTGCCAGCAGCCCTCGACTAGTGCACCAAGAGACCCAGTACTTC
>TRBJ1-3|TRBD1|NA|TRBV13
CASSFLGQGGPLSGNTIYF
TGTGCCAGCAGCTTCCTAGGACAGGGAGGCCCCCTCTCTGGAAACACCATATATTTT
>TRBJ1-1|TRBD1|few|TRBV28
CASSLWGQGRTEAFF
TGTGCCAGCAGTTTATGGGGACAGGGGCGCACTGAAGCTTTCTTT
>TRBJ2-2|NA|few|TRBV6-5
CASSLYPVVAGTGELFF
TGTGCCAGCAGTCTCTACCCCGTGGTGGCCGGCACCGGGGAGCTGTTTTTT
>TRBJ1-1|NA|NA|TRBV20-1
CSARISLKGGKGWTEAFF
TGCAGTGCTAGAATAAGTTTGAAGGGGGGGAAAGGATGGACTGAAGCTTTCTTT
>TRBJ2-5|NA|NA|TRBV6-1
CASSVLLQETQYF
TGTGCCAGCAGTGTGCTGCTCCAAGAGACCCAGTACTTC
>TRBJ1-5|NA|NA|TRBV24-1
CATSVGRQPQHF
TGTGCCACCAGTGTTGGCAGACAGCCCCAGCATTTT
>TRBJ1-1|NA|NA|TRBV19
CASTYGAMNTEAFF
TGTGCCAGTACCTATGGGGCCATGAACACTGAAGCTTTCTTT
>TRBJ1-2|NA|few|TRBV29-1
CSVEDHTPTRNYGYTF
TGCAGCGTTGAAGACCACACACCGACAAGAAACTATGGCTACACCTTC
>TRBJ1-2|TRBD1|few|TRBV6-5
CASSLQGARGYTF
TGTGCCAGCAGTTTACAGGGGGCGCGTGGCTACACCTTC
>TRBJ1-1|NA|many|TRBV12-3/TRBV12-4
CASSTDGLNTEAFF
TGTGCCAGCAGTACCGACGGACTGAACACTGAAGCTTTCTTT
>TRBJ1-4|TRBD1|NA|TRBV4-3
CASSQDLGTGATNEKLFF
TGCGCCAGCAGCCAAGATCTTGGGACAGGGGCAACTAATGAAAAACTGTTTTTT
>TRBJ1-2|TRBD1|few|TRBV11-2
CASSWSGQPDGYTF
TGTGCCAGCAGCTGGTCGGGACAGCCTGATGGCTACACCTTC
>TRBJ2-5|NA|few|TRBV5-1
CASSGEDQETQYF
TGCGCCAGCAGCGGGGAGGACCAAGAGACCCAGTACTTC